This T cell receptor beta chain was recorded in a study of blood T cell repertoires in COVID-19. Overall study context: In each case, the material was cDNA or gDNA derived from T cells, B-cell-depleted T cells, or PBMCs.

The CDR3 runs to 16 residues. The germline CDR1 and CDR2 sequences are MNHNY and SVGAGI (reference sequence). Trimming stripped 6 bases from V and 0 bases from J, with 14 bases between. The assay was immunoSEQ multiplex PCR, and TCRdb's table has in-frame clones only and misses some. This table holds around 150,000 clones, 87% found once. The sequencing sample was made of peripheral blood. This sequence was found in a human donor in a cohort sampled during active COVID-19. The V and J genes are TRBV6-6 and TRBJ2-2, with a weak D call TRBD2 (7 bases). The CDR3 spells CASSQGRGPNTGELFF. The DNA of the CDR3 is TGTGCCAGCAGCCAAGGGCGGGGGCCGAACACCGGGGAGCTGTTTTTT.